This T cell receptor (beta chain) was found in a study of shared clonotypes between healthy human individuals (dated by TCRdb to 2020 to 2022). A note on the overall study: The cohort comprised a couple of women and a few men aged 18 to 49 years. Between about 0.85 and 9.5 billion PBMCs per donor were obtained by leukapheresis. To increase sequencing depth and limit assay-specific biases, different laboratories used diverse techniques to prepare libraries and sequence TCR repertoires. The study deeply sequenced blood TCR repertoires of five healthy adults to estimate repertoire size and the extent of clonotype sharing between individuals. For each donor, CD4 naive and CD4 memory were each given three plates, CD8 naive was given two plates, and CD8 memory was given one plate. Beyond this particular receptor, the publication reports: Across a handful of donors, roughly 5.1% of naive CD4, around 3.3% of naive CD8, about 2.3% of memory CD4, and approximately 0.42% of memory CD8 clonotypes were shared. Incomplete sequencing was indicated by rarefaction of sorted-subset datasets, despite the large sequencing depth. Clonotypes shared by all four sorted-subset donors showed higher generation probabilities than non-shared clonotypes. Because the study included only a small number of donors, the genetic and exposure-history diversity represented was limited. Sampling was limited to blood, and TCR repertoires in tissue likely differ from TCR repertoires in blood. Based on pairwise subsampling, the degree of clonotype sharing among donors was expected to be affected by sequencing depth. Naive subsets generally had larger estimated clonotype richness than memory subsets.

The CDR3 has 14 amino acids, counting the end cysteine and phenylalanine. Only CDR3 DNA is held: 42 bases, read in frame from base 1. From a lookup of the germline V gene, CDR1 and CDR2 are ENHRY and SYGVKD. V sheds 2 bases and J sheds 8 bases, leaving 10 bases between their ends. Donors were healthy HIV-negative adults with no recently reported acute infections or vaccinations. Only Caucasian adults living in Nashville, Tennessee, USA were represented among the donors. CD4+ T cells were enriched by magnetic negative selection; naive cells were then positively selected on CD45RA, and the negative fraction formed the memory subset. Blood was collected by leukapheresis, and PBMCs were isolated by Ficoll-Histopaque density gradient centrifugation and then cryopreserved in liquid nitrogen vapor phase. Analytical flow cytometry was used to check the purity and quantity of each magnetically sorted T cell population. Each sorted fraction had its genomic DNA isolated and then quantified by UV absorbance on a Nanodrop 2000c.

With regard to this clone: What antigen it recognizes has not been identified. No clone much larger than this one lies a single base away; base qualities are absent.

Using the deep immunoSEQ assay, TCR CDR3 regions were amplified from genomic DNA by multiplex PCR. For each cell subset, the extracted genomic DNA was distributed evenly across all wells of several immunoSEQ 96-well plates, and each plate served as one replicate. For sorted subsets, each replicate PCR was loaded with 200 ng genomic DNA, equivalent to some 27,000 T cell genomes. Purified libraries were measured with a Qubit 3.0 fluorometer, size-checked on a Bioanalyzer 2100, and measured again with the KAPA Library Quantification kit. Every immunoSEQ 96-well plate was sequenced on a separate single-read 150-cycle Illumina NextSeq 550 flow cell. The authors' pipeline ran thus. Because the immunoSEQ output included only junctional sequences and no quality scores, the filtering could not be the same as the filtering used for full-length reads. Sequences were annotated with PyIR, a Python wrapper for IgBLAST v1.9, using IMGT germline references to assign V/J genes and CDR3. Reads with weak V/J assignments (E-value above 1e-6), missing CDR3, stop codons, out-of-frame junctions, or ambiguous translated residues were removed. V3J clonotypes were defined as sequences sharing an identical inferred V gene, J gene, and CDR3 amino acid sequence. Percentage overlap between repertoires was calculated by dividing the number of shared unique clonotypes by the size of the smaller repertoire. Richness of each repertoire was evaluated using RTK rarefaction, the Chao1 estimator, and Recon v2.1 estimates of unobserved clonotypes. Generation probabilities for all TCRbeta clonotypes obtained by the gDNA method from four donors were computed using OLGA. TCRdb limited this immuneACCESS table to in-frame rearrangements with V and J called. A share of clones is missing; checked studies link under half to unresolved V genes, and the rest is unexplained. The V and J calls and clone size are taken from that table; D and trimming were inferred from the DNA. The sample has some 900,000 clones on record, 70% to 85% of them singletons. 1.5% of the sample comes from the top ten.

The origin of this receptor is a man younger than 35 in good health. This chain joins TRBV10-3 to TRBJ1-6; no confident D gene assignment can be made. Sequenced: memory CD4+ T cells sorted from blood. What this sample's cell subset or site label stands for: CD45RA-negative fraction. Here the CDR3 is given as CAISEGRIDSPLHF. The bases read TGTGCCATCAGTGAGGGGAGAATAGATTCACCCCTCCACTTT.